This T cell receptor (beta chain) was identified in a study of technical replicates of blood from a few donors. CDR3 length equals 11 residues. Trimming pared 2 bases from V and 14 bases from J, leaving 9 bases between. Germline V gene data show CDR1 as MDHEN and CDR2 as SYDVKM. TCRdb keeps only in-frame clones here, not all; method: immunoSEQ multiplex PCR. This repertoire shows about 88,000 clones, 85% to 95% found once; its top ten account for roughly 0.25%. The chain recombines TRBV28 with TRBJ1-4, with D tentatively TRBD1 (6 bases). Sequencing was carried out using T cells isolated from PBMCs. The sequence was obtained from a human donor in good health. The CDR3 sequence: CASSLLGALFF. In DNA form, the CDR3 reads TGTGCCAGCAGTTTACTGGGGGCGCTGTTTTTT.